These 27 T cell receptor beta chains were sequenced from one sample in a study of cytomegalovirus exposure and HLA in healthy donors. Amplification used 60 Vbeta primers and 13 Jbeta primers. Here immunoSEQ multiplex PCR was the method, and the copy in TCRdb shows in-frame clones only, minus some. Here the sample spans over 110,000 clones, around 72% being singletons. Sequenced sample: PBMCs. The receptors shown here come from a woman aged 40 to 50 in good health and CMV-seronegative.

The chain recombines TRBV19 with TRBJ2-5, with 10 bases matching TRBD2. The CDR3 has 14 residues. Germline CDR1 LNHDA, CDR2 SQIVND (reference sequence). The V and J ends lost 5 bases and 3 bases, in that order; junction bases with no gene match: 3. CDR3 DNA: TGTGCCAGTAGTTATCTAGCGGGGGAAGAGACCCAGTACTTC. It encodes CASSYLAGEETQYF.

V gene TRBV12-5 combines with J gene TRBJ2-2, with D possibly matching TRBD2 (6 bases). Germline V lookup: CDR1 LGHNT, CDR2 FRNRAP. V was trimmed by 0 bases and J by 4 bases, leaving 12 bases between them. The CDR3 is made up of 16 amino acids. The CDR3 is CASGLVLGGGTGELFF. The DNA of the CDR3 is TGTGCTAGTGGTTTGGTACTGGGAGGAGGCACCGGGGAGCTGTTTTTT.

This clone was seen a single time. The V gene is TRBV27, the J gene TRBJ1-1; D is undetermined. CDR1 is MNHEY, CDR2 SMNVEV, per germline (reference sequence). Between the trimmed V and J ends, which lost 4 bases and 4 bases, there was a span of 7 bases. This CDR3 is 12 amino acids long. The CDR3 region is CASSSGITEAFF. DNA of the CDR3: TGTGCCAGCAGTTCGGGGATCACTGAAGCTTTCTTT.

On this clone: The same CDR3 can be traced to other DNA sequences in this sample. CDR3 loop: CASSLGSGGLDTQYF. As DNA, the CDR3 is TGCGCCAGCAGCCTCGGAAGCGGGGGGTTGGATACGCAGTATTTT. The gene calls are TRBV5-1 and TRBJ2-3; 9 bases map to TRBD2. V dropped 4 bases and J dropped 6; count of bases not matched to a gene: 9. The CDR3 loop spans 15 amino acids. Germline V lookup: CDR1 SGHRS, CDR2 YFSETQ.

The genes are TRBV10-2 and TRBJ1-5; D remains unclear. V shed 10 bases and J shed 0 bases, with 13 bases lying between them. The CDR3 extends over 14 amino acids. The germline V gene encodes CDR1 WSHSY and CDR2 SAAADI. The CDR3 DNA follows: TGCGCCACCTCGGACTTCCATAGCAATCAGCCCCAGCATTTT. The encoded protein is CATSDFHSNQPQHF.

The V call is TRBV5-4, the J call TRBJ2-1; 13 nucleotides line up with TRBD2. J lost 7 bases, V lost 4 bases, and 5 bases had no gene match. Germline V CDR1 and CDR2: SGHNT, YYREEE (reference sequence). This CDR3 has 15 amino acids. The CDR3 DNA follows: TGTGCCAGCAGCACTAGCGGGGGGGCCGGTAATGAGCAGTTCTTC. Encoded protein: CASSTSGGAGNEQFF. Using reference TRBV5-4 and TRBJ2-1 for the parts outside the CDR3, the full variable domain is ETGVTQSPTHLIKTRGQQVTLRCSSQSGHNTVSWYQQALGQGPQFIFQYYREEENGRGNFPPRFSGLQFPNYSSELNVNALELDDSALYLCASSTSGGAGNEQFFGPGTRLTVL.

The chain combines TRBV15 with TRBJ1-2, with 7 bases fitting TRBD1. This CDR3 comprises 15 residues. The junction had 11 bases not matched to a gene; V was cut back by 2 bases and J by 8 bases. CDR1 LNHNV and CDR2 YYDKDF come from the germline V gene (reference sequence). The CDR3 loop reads CATSRSHQGGVGYTF. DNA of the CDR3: TGTGCCACCAGCAGATCCCACCAGGGGGGAGTCGGCTACACCTTC.

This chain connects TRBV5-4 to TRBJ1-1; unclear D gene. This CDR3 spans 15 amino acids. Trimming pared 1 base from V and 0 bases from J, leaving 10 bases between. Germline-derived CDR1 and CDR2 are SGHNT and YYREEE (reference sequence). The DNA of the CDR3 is TGTGCCAGCAGCTTGTTTCAGGTCATGAACACTGAAGCTTTCTTT. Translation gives CASSLFQVMNTEAFF.

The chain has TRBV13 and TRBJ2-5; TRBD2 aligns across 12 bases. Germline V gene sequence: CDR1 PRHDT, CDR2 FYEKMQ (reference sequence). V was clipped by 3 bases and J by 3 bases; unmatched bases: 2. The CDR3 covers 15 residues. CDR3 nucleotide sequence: TGTGCCAGCAGCTTCAGACTAGCGGGAGAAGAGACCCAGTACTTC. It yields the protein CASSFRLAGEETQYF. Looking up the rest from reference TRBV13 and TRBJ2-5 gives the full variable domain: AAGVIQSPRHLIKEKRETATLKCYPIPRHDTVYWYQQGPGQDPQFLISFYEKMQSDKGSIPDRFSAQQFSDYHSELNMSSLELGDSALYFCASSFRLAGEETQYFGPGTRLLVL.

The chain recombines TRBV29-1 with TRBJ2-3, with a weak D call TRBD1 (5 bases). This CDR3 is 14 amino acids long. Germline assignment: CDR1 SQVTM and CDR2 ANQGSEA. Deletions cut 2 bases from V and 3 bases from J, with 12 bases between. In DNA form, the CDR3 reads TGCAGCGTTGAAAGTAGGCAGGGAACAGATACGCAGTATTTT. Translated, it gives CSVESRQGTDTQYF.

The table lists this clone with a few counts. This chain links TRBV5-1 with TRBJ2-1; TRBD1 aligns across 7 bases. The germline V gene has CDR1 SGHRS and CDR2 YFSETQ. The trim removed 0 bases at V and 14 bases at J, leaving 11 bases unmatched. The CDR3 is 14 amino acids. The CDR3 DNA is TGCGCCAGCAGCTTGGCCAAGGGGGCCACCGGGGAGTTCTTC. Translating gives CASSLAKGATGEFF.

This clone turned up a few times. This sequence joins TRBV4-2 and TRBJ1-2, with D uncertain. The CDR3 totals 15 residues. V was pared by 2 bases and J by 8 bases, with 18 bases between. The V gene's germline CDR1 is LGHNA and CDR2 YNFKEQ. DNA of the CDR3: TGTGCCAGCAGCCAAACAGCCCGCGACACTCTGGGCTACACCTTC. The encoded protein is CASSQTARDTLGYTF.

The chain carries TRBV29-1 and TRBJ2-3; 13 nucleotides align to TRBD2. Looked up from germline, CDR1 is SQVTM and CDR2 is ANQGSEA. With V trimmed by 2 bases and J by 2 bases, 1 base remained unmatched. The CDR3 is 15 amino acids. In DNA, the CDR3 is TGCAGCGTTGAAACTAGCGGGGGGGACACAGATACGCAGTATTTT. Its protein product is CSVETSGGDTDTQYF.

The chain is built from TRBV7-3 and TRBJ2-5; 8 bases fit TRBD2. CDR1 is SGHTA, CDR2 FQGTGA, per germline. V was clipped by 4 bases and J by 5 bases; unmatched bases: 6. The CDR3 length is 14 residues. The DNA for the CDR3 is TGTGCCAGCAGCTCGGGGGGGCCTAGGGAGACCCAGTACTTC. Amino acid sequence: CASSSGGPRETQYF. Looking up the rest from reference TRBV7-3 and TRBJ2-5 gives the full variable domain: GAGVSQTPSNKVTEKGKYVELRCDPISGHTALYWYRQSLGQGPEFLIYFQGTGAADDSGLPNDRFFAVRPEGSVSTLKIQRTERGDSAVYLCASSSGGPRETQYFGPGTRLLVL.

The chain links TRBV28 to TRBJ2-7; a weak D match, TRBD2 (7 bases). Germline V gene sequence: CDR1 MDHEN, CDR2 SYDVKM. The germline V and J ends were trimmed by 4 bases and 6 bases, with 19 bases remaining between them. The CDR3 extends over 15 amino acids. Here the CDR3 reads CASSSGGRFLGEQYV. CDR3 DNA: TGTGCCAGCAGTTCCGGGGGGCGATTTCTTGGCGAGCAGTACGTC.

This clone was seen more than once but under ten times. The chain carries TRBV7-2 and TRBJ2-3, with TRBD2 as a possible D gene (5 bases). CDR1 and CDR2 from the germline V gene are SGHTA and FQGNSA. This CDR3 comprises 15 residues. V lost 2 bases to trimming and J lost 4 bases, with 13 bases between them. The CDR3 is CASSLSRGLADTQYF. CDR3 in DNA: TGTGCCAGCAGCTTATCCCGGGGATTGGCAGATACGCAGTATTTT.

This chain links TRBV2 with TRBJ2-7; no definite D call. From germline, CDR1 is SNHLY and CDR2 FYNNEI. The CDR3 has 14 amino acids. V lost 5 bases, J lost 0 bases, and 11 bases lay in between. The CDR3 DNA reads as TGTGCCAGCAGTCTGACTGACCTCTCCTACGAGCAGTACTTC. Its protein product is CASSLTDLSYEQYF.

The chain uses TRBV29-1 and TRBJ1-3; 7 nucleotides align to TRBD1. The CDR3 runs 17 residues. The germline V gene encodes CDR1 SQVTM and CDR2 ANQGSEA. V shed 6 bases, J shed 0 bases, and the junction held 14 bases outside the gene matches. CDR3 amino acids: CSVLGPGTVSSGNTIYF. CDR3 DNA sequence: TGCAGCGTCTTGGGACCTGGGACAGTGAGCTCTGGAAACACCATATATTTT.

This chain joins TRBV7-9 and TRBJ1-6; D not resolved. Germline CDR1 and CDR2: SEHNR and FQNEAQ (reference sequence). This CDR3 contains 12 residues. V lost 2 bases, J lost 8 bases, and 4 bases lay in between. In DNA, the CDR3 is TGTGCCAGCAGCTTATCGGATTCACCCCTCCACTTT. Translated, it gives CASSLSDSPLHF.

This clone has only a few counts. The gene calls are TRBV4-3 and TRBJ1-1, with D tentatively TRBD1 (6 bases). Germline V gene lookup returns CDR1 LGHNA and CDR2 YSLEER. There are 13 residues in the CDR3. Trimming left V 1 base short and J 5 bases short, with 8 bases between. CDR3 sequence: CASSQVRGTEAFF. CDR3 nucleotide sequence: TGCGCCAGCAGCCAAGTAAGGGGGACTGAAGCTTTCTTT.

Written as DNA, the CDR3 is TGTGCCAGCAGCCGGGAGCAGAACACTGAAGCTTTCTTT. Its translation: CASSREQNTEAFF. The chain employs TRBV6-6 and TRBJ1-1; D uncertain. The V gene's germline CDR1 is MNHNY and CDR2 SVGAGI (reference sequence). CDR3 length equals 13 residues. Trimming took 6 bases from V and 1 from J, leaving 9 bases between them.

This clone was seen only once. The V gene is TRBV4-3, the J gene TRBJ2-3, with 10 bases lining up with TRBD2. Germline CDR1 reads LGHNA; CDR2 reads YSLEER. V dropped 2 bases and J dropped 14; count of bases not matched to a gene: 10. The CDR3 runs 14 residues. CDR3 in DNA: TGCGCCAGCAGCCAACAATCTAGCGGGGGAATTCTGTATTTT. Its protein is CASSQQSSGGILYF.

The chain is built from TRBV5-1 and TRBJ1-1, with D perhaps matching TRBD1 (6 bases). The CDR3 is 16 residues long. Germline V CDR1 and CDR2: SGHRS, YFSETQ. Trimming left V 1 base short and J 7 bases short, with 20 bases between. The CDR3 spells CASSLFVFGGLDEAFF. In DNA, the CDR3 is TGCGCCAGCAGCTTGTTCGTGTTCGGGGGGCTTGATGAAGCTTTCTTT.

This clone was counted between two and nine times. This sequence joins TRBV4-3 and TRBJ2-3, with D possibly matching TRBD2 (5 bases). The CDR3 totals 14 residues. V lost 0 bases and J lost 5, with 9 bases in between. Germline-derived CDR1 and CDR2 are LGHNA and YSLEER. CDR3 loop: CASSQELRVDTQYF. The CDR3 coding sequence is TGCGCCAGCAGCCAAGAACTGCGGGTAGATACGCAGTATTTT.

This CDR3 reads CASSPQGYEQYV. DNA of the CDR3: TGTGCCAGCAGCCCACAGGGCTACGAGCAGTACGTC. The gene calls are TRBV6-1 and TRBJ2-7, with a weak D call TRBD1 (6 bases). Germline lookup yields CDR1 MNHNS and CDR2 SASEGT. The CDR3 covers 12 residues. V was shortened by 6 bases and J by 3 bases, with 9 bases between the two germline ends.

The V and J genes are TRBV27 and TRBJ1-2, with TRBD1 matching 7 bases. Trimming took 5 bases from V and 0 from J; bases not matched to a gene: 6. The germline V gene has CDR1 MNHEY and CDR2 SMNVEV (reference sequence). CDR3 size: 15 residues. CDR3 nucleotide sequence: TGTGCCAGCAGTGACAGGGAAGGGGCTAACTATGGCTACACCTTC. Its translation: CASSDREGANYGYTF.

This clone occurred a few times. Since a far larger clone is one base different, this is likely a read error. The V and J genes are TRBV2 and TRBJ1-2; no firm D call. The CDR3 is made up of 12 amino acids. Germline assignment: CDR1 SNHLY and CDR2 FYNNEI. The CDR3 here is CAGRYVGDGYTF. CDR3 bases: TGTGCCGGCAGATACGTAGGAGATGGCTACACCTTC.